The clone carrying this TCR beta chain appeared a few times. The antigen is unknown. This sample was included in a study of early T cells in non-severe SARS-CoV-2 infection. Germline CDR1 and CDR2: MNHEY and SVGAGI. This CDR3 has 14 amino acids. V was clipped by 0 bases and J by 4 bases, with 10 bases between them. Study findings and constraints: Database matching using VDJdb favored anti-spike CD8 responses, with private and CD4 specificities left missing.

TCRdb itself ran the 5' RACE reads through MiXCR, one entry per CDR3 protein. The sample lists tens of thousands of distinct CDR3 sequences, approximately 7% occurring once. The chain recombines TRBV6-5 with TRBJ2-7, with a tentative D call TRBD1 (5 bases). The TCR was taken from an adult who was a healthcare worker with PCR-confirmed SARS-CoV-2 infection or an uninfected control (not recorded which). The sequencing sample was made of whole blood. CDR3 protein: CASSYSLQGYEQYF. In DNA, the CDR3 is TGTGCCAGCAGTTACTCGTTGCAGGGATACGAGCAGTACTTC.